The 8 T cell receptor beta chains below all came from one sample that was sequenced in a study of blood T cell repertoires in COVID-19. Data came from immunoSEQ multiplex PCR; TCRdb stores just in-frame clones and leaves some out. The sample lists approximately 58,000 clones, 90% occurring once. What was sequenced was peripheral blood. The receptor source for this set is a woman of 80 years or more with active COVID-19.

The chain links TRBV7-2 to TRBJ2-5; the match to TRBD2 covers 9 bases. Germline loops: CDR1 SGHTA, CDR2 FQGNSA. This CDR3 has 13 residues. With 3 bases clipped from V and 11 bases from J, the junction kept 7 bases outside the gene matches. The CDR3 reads CASSFSAGGIQYF. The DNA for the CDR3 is TGTGCCAGCAGCTTCTCGGCGGGGGGGATTCAGTACTTC.

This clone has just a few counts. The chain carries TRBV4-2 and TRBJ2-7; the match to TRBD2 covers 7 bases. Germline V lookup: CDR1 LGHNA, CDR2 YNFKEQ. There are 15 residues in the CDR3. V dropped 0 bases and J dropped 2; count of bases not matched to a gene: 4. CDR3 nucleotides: TGTGCCAGCAGCCAAGATGCCGGGACTACCTACGAGCAGTACTTC. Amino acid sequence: CASSQDAGTTYEQYF.

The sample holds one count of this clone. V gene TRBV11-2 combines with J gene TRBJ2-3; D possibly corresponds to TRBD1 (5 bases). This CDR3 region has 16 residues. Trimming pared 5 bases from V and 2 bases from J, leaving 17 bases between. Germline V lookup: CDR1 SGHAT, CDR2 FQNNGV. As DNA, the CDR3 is TGTGCCAGCAGCCCCCTGTGGGGCAGGGCCACAGATACGCAGTATTTT. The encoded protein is CASSPLWGRATDTQYF.

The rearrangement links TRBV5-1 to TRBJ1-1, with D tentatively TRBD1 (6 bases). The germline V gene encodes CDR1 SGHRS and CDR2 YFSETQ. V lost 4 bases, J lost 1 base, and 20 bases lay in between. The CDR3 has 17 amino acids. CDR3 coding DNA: TGCGCCAGCAGCCCCTATCCGGGACGCAGGGGGAACACTGAAGCTTTCTTT. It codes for CASSPYPGRRGNTEAFF.

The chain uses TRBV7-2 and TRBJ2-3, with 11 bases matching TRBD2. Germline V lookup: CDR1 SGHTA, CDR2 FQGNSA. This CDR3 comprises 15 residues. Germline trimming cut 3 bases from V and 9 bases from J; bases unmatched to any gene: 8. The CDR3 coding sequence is TGTGCCAGCAGCTTGGACGGGACTAGCGGTGGGACGCAGTATTTT. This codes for CASSLDGTSGGTQYF.

As DNA, the CDR3 is TGCGCCAGCAGAACTAGGGGGCTGACTAATGAAAAACTGTTTTTT. Its protein is CASRTRGLTNEKLFF. The chain carries TRBV4-1 and TRBJ1-4; 7 nucleotides match TRBD1. V was pared by 6 bases and J by 2 bases, with 6 bases of the junction left unmatched. This CDR3 has 15 residues. Germline V CDR1 and CDR2: MGHRA, YSYEKL.

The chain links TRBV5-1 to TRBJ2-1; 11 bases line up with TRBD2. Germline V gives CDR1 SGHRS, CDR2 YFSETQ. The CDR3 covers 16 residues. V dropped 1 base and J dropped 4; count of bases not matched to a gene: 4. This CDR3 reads CASSLKLAGDYNEQFF. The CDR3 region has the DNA TGCGCCAGCAGCTTGAAACTAGCGGGAGATTACAATGAGCAGTTCTTC.

The CDR3 loop is CASSLATRGTYEQYF. The CDR3 DNA is TGTGCCAGCAGTTTGGCCACAAGGGGCACCTACGAGCAGTACTTC. The rearrangement joins TRBV27 to TRBJ2-7; D is possibly TRBD1 (5 bases). CDR3 length: 15 amino acids. From germline, CDR1 is MNHEY and CDR2 SMNVEV (reference sequence). The V end lost 3 bases, the J end lost 2 bases, and 14 bases lay between the germline ends.